This T cell receptor (beta chain) is drawn from a study of radiotherapy plus CTLA-4 blockade in lung cancer. The study, taken as a whole, reports: Expansion of tumor-derived TCR clones was observed in blood after radiotherapy plus ipilimumab.

A word on this clone: No antigen is known for it.

This CDR3 has 15 amino acids. Trimming shortened V by 0 bases and J by 5 bases, and 14 bases separated the two germline ends. Germline CDR1 is SGHRS and CDR2 is YFSETQ. The data were produced by immunoSEQ multiplex PCR, yet TCRdb's version contains in-frame clones alone and is incomplete. Of around 29,000 clones in the sample, about 81% are singletons; the top ten hold roughly 25%. The sample was peripheral blood, taken from a patient treated with radiotherapy plus ipilimumab. The rearrangement uses TRBV5-1 and TRBJ2-5; D is possibly TRBD1 (5 bases). This receptor was obtained from a human donor with non-small cell lung cancer that progressed on radiotherapy plus ipilimumab. In DNA form, the CDR3 reads TGCGCCAGCAGCTTGGCGGACACTGGTGGGGAGACCCAGTACTTC. It is translated as CASSLADTGGETQYF.